The 32 T cell receptor beta chains below all came from one sample that was sequenced in a study of T cell repertoires in cytomegalovirus infection. Their antigen targets remain unknown. TCRdb independently ran MiXCR on the reads; one entry per CDR3 protein. This table has 570,000 or so distinct CDR3 sequences, 40% appearing once. The sequenced sample was cultured PBMCs, obtained from culture after CMV antigen stimulation. The receptors originated from a human donor in good health (CMV status not recorded). Some clones in this sample may be carry-over from other donors' samples.

In this sample, this clonotype turned up a few times. The chain links TRBV4-1 to TRBJ2-1; TRBD2 agrees at 10 bases. V lost 1 base to trimming and J lost 1 base; unmatched junction nucleotides: 1. CDR3 length: 16 amino acids. The V gene's germline CDR1 is MGHRA and CDR2 YSYEKL. Here the CDR3 DNA reads TGCGCCAGCAGCCAAGGTAGCGGGAGGTCCTACAATGAGCAGTTCTTC. Its protein product is CASSQGSGRSYNEQFF.

The chain carries TRBV7-2 and TRBJ2-7; 10 nucleotides match TRBD2. The CDR3 sequence is 16 residues long. Germline V gene sequence: CDR1 SGHTA, CDR2 FQGNSA. The junction had 8 bases not matched to a gene; V was cut back by 1 base and J by 5 bases. The CDR3 is CASSLVILAGAHEQYF. The CDR3 bases are TGTGCCAGCAGCTTAGTGATCCTAGCGGGAGCTCACGAGCAGTACTTC.

The chain recombines TRBV5-1 with TRBJ1-1; no firm D call. The germline V gene has CDR1 SGHRS and CDR2 YFSETQ. Trimming stripped 1 base from V and 1 base from J, with 5 bases between. This CDR3 region has 13 residues. CDR3 DNA: TGCGCCAGCAGCTTGCCGTCGAACACTGAAGCTTTCTTT. Protein product: CASSLPSNTEAFF.

This chain joins TRBV7-2 and TRBJ2-7, with a tentative D call TRBD1 (6 bases). V gave up 6 bases and J gave up 2 bases, with 14 bases separating them. The V gene's germline CDR1 is SGHTA and CDR2 FQGNSA. The CDR3 is 14 residues long. In nucleotides, the CDR3 is TGTGCCAGCAGACTAAAGGACAGCCCCTACGAGCAGTACTTC. Translating it yields CASRLKDSPYEQYF.

In this sample, this clonotype turned up many times. The DNA is left out, because the CDR3 cannot be placed on it with certainty; the CDR3 is given as TCRdb lists it. The rearrangement links TRBV7-2 to TRBJ1-5. Termini included, the CDR3 measures 14 amino acids. Per the germline V gene, CDR1 is SGHTA and CDR2 is FQGNSA. CDR3 residues: CASSFLWSNQPQHF.

This chain connects TRBV2 to TRBJ2-3; no firm D call. V lost 7 bases, J lost 6 bases, and 11 bases lay in between. CDR3 length: 12 residues. CDR1 is SNHLY and CDR2 is FYNNEI in the germline V gene. This chain's CDR3 is CASNLGRDTQYF. The CDR3 coding sequence is TGTGCCAGCAACCTTGGGCGGGATACGCAGTATTTT.

This chain joins TRBV6-1 and TRBJ1-3; D is unresolved. The CDR3 extends over 16 amino acids. From germline, CDR1 is MNHNS and CDR2 SASEGT. The V end lost 4 bases, the J end lost 0 bases, and 13 bases lay between the germline ends. The DNA of the CDR3 is TGTGCCAGCAGTGGCAGAATCCGATCCTCTGGAAACACCATATATTTT. This sequence encodes CASSGRIRSSGNTIYF.

In DNA form, the CDR3 reads TGTGCCAGCAGCTTAGTTGGGGGTGGTGGGATTTCACCCCTCCACTTT. Its translation is CASSLVGGGGISPLHF. This chain uses TRBV7-2 with TRBJ1-6, with D maybe TRBD1 (5 bases). Germline lookup yields CDR1 SGHTA and CDR2 FQGNSA. Trimming took 1 base from V and 9 from J, leaving 16 bases between them. This CDR3 is 16 amino acids long.

This clonotype was counted a few times. The chain joins TRBV6-6 to TRBJ2-2, with D perhaps matching TRBD2 (6 bases). Trimming cost V 6 bases and J 7 bases, with 15 bases left between them. The CDR3 extends over 14 amino acids. CDR1 and CDR2 (germline): MNHNY, SVGAGI (reference sequence). The CDR3 is CASSPRRGGGELFF. The CDR3 DNA sequence: TGTGCCAGCAGCCCCCGGCGGGGTGGCGGGGAGCTGTTTTTT.

This clonotype was seen more than once but under ten times. V is TRBV7-6 and J is TRBJ1-6; 11 positions agree with TRBD1. The junction had 3 bases not matched to a gene; V was cut back by 5 bases and J by 9 bases. CDR3 length equals 14 residues. Germline assignment: CDR1 SGHVS and CDR2 FNYEAQ. CDR3 coding DNA: TGTGCCAGCAGCGCCGGGACAGGGGGTTCACCCCTCCACTTT. Protein sequence: CASSAGTGGSPLHF.

This clonotype was counted ten times or more. The gene calls are TRBV7-2 and TRBJ2-2, with unresolved D. Germline lookup yields CDR1 SGHTA and CDR2 FQGNSA. V dropped 7 bases and J dropped 2 bases, with 14 bases sitting between them. CDR3 length equals 15 residues. The DNA of the CDR3 is TGTGCCAGCATCCCTCAGGCCGCTAACACCGGGGAGCTGTTTTTT. This translates into CASIPQAANTGELFF.

This clonotype was observed at least ten times. The V call is TRBV7-2, the J call TRBJ2-1, with no clear D. The CDR3 has 16 amino acids. Germline V lookup: CDR1 SGHTA, CDR2 FQGNSA. Trimming took off 5 bases at V and 4 bases at J, with 18 bases between the two ends. The CDR3 spells CASSLVRLQVYNEQFF. In nucleotides, the CDR3 is TGTGCCAGCAGCCTAGTACGTCTGCAGGTATACAATGAGCAGTTCTTC.

V usage is TRBV2 and J usage is TRBJ2-1; D gene uncertain. This CDR3 comprises 15 residues. V lost 1 base, J lost 0 bases, and 7 bases lay in between. Germline CDR1 and CDR2: SNHLY and FYNNEI. CDR3 amino acids: CASSEEASSYNEQFF. In DNA form, the CDR3 reads TGTGCCAGCAGTGAAGAGGCCAGCTCCTACAATGAGCAGTTCTTC.

This chain uses TRBV6-6 with TRBJ2-7; 7 bases line up with TRBD1. The V and J ends lost 2 bases and 4 bases, in that order; junction bases with no gene match: 2. The CDR3 length is 13 residues. Germline V lookup: CDR1 MNHNY, CDR2 SVGAGI (reference sequence). The CDR3 sequence is CASSYQGVYEQYF. The CDR3 DNA sequence: TGTGCCAGCAGTTACCAGGGGGTTTACGAGCAGTACTTC.

This clonotype was observed a handful of times. V gene TRBV7-2 combines with J gene TRBJ1-2; maybe TRBD1 (6 bases). This CDR3 has 12 amino acids. With 10 bases removed from V and 2 bases from J, the gap between germline ends came to 11 bases. Germline V lookup: CDR1 SGHTA, CDR2 FQGNSA. This CDR3 is CATGGANYGYTF. The CDR3 region has the DNA TGTGCCACTGGGGGGGCGAACTATGGCTACACCTTC.

The rearrangement joins TRBV7-2 to TRBJ2-3, with TRBD2 matching 7 bases. This CDR3 has 14 residues. V gave up 6 bases and J gave up 2 bases; unmatched junction bases: 5. CDR1 and CDR2 from the germline V gene are SGHTA and FQGNSA. In DNA form, the CDR3 reads TGTGCCAGCAGTCGGGAGGCGGTCACAGATACGCAGTATTTT. Encoded protein: CASSREAVTDTQYF.

The chain links TRBV7-4 to TRBJ2-5, with 13 bases identical to TRBD2. The V gene's germline CDR1 is SGHVT and CDR2 SQSDAQ. The J segment lost 2 bases and the V segment lost 3 bases, leaving 6 bases of the junction unmatched. The CDR3 loop spans 17 amino acids. As DNA, the CDR3 is TGTGCCAGCAGCTTCCCGGGACTAGCGGGGAAGCAAGAGACCCAGTACTTC. Encoded protein: CASSFPGLAGKQETQYF.

This clonotype came up a few times. The rearrangement uses TRBV28 and TRBJ1-3; perhaps TRBD1 as D (6 bases). The V gene's germline CDR1 is MDHEN and CDR2 SYDVKM. The V and J ends lost 6 bases and 0 bases respectively, with 9 bases between them. The CDR3 is 14 residues long. The CDR3 region is CASRDSDSGNTIYF. CDR3 DNA: TGTGCCAGCAGGGACAGCGACTCTGGAAACACCATATATTTT.

This rearrangement joins TRBV7-2 to TRBJ2-3; TRBD1 aligns across 8 bases. Germline V gene sequence: CDR1 SGHTA, CDR2 FQGNSA. V was clipped by 1 base and J by 10 bases; unmatched bases: 7. The CDR3 has 14 amino acids. CDR3 nucleotide sequence: TGTGCCAGCAGCTTAGTTCAGGGGGCCAGCGCGCAGTATTTT. As protein: CASSLVQGASAQYF.

This clonotype showed up just a few times. The J gene is TRBJ1-6, the V gene TRBV5-1; no definite D call. The germline V and J ends were trimmed by 0 bases and 6 bases, with 10 bases remaining between them. The CDR3 runs to 15 residues. Germline CDR1 is SGHRS and CDR2 is YFSETQ. In nucleotides, the CDR3 is TGCGCCAGCAGCTTGGGCCGGGAAATTAATTCACCCCTCCACTTT. This gives the protein CASSLGREINSPLHF.

This chain links TRBV2 with TRBJ2-5; 9 nucleotides match TRBD2. Germline CDR1 reads SNHLY; CDR2 reads FYNNEI. The ends lost 4 bases at V and 5 bases at J; junction bases unmatched: 8. The CDR3 is made up of 15 amino acids. CDR3 amino acids: CASSGVAGVGETQYF. The CDR3 DNA is TGTGCCAGCAGTGGGGTAGCGGGGGTCGGGGAGACCCAGTACTTC.

J is TRBJ2-3 and V is TRBV19, with TRBD1 identical over 9 bases. Looked up from germline, CDR1 is LNHDA and CDR2 is SQIVND (reference sequence). V lost 2 bases and J lost 2; bases outside the gene matches: 8. The CDR3 totals 17 residues. The CDR3 loop reads CASSISGTGIFTDTQYF. Written as DNA, the CDR3 is TGTGCCAGTAGTATATCAGGGACAGGGATTTTCACAGATACGCAGTATTTT. Combining the CDR3 with reference TRBV19 and TRBJ2-3 gives the whole variable domain DGGITQSPKYLFRKEGQNVTLSCEQNLNHDAMYWYRQDPGQGLRLIYYSQIVNDFQKGDIAEGYSVSREKKESFPLTVTSAQKNPTAFYLCASSISGTGIFTDTQYFGPGTRLTVL.

A note on this clonotype: This may stem from a read error, because a much larger clone lies one nucleotide away. The V call is TRBV7-2, the J call TRBJ2-3; possible D gene TRBD2, 5 bases. CDR1 is SGHTA, CDR2 FQGNSA, per germline. This CDR3 is 17 amino acids long. The germline V and J ends were trimmed by 5 bases and 1 base, with 19 bases remaining between them. The CDR3 here is CTSSPTMSSRGTDTQYF. As DNA, the CDR3 is TGTACCAGCAGCCCTACCATGTCTAGCAGAGGCACAGATACGCAGTATTTT.

At least ten counts were recorded for this clonotype. The chain links TRBV7-2 to TRBJ2-1, with TRBD1 as a possible D gene (6 bases). The CDR3 consists of 13 residues. Germline V gene lookup returns CDR1 SGHTA and CDR2 FQGNSA. Trimming pared 2 bases from V and 7 bases from J, leaving 9 bases between. CDR3 DNA sequence: TGTGCCAGCAGCTTAAGTAGGGGGAATGAGCAGTTCTTC. Its translation is CASSLSRGNEQFF.

This clonotype came up a few times. V and J are TRBV7-8 and TRBJ2-1; 7 nucleotides match TRBD2. The germline gives CDR1 SGHVS, CDR2 FQNEAQ. The junction had 11 bases not matched to a gene; V was cut back by 7 bases and J by 5 bases. This CDR3 has 15 amino acids. CDR3: CASNKRRGTHNEQFF. CDR3 nucleotide sequence: TGTGCCAGCAACAAGAGGCGGGGGACCCACAATGAGCAGTTCTTC.

This clonotype was counted a few times. This rearrangement joins TRBV7-2 to TRBJ2-3; D ambiguous. The ends were cut back, 5 bases at V and 3 bases at J, with 6 bases in the middle. The V gene's germline CDR1 is SGHTA and CDR2 FQGNSA. This CDR3 is 12 amino acids long. CDR3 loop: CASSTWTDTQYF. The CDR3 bases are TGTGCCAGCAGCACCTGGACAGATACGCAGTATTTT.

This sequence joins TRBV2 and TRBJ2-3, with 7 bases aligning to TRBD2. This CDR3 has 15 residues. Trimming removed 7 bases from V and 2 bases from J; junction bases left unmatched: 9. Germline lookup yields CDR1 SNHLY and CDR2 FYNNEI. The CDR3 nucleotides read TGTGCCAGCACCAGACTAGCCCAAGCCACAGATACGCAGTATTTT. It codes for CASTRLAQATDTQYF.

Written as DNA, the CDR3 is TGCGCCAGCAGCCAGGGAACTTTAGTGCGGGGGAGCTCCTACAATGAGCAGTTCTTC. This codes for CASSQGTLVRGSSYNEQFF. The chain recombines TRBV4-1 with TRBJ2-1, with 7 bases matching TRBD2. The CDR3 consists of 19 residues. Germline-derived CDR1 and CDR2 are MGHRA and YSYEKL. V dropped 3 bases and J dropped 0; count of bases not matched to a gene: 14.

The rearrangement joins TRBV7-6 to TRBJ1-6; TRBD1 might be the D (6 bases). V was clipped by 5 bases and J by 6 bases, with 17 bases between them. The V gene's germline CDR1 is SGHVS and CDR2 FNYEAQ. CDR3 size: 16 residues. CDR3 sequence reads: CASSPLRGIRNSPLHF. In nucleotides, the CDR3 is TGTGCCAGCAGCCCACTCAGGGGAATACGTAATTCACCCCTCCACTTT. Based on the CDR3 plus reference TRBV7-6 and TRBJ1-6, the full variable domain is GAGVSQSPRYKVTKRGQDVALRCDPISGHVSLYWYRQALGQGPEFLTYFNYEAQQDKSGLPNDRFSAERPEGSISTLTIQRTEQRDSAMYRCASSPLRGIRNSPLHFGNGTRLTVT.

This clonotype was picked up a small number of times. V gene TRBV12-3 or TRBV12-4 combines with J gene TRBJ1-5; D gene uncertain. V was shortened by 1 base and J by 10 bases, with 11 bases between the two germline ends. The CDR3 totals 13 residues. CDR3 sequence (DNA): TGTGCCAGCAGTTTAGGGGCCGGGGATCCCCAGCATTTT. This gives the protein CASSLGAGDPQHF.

This clonotype was seen ten or more times. The chain is built from TRBV7-8 and TRBJ2-5; D possibly corresponds to TRBD2 (5 bases). The germline CDR1 and CDR2 sequences are SGHVS and FQNEAQ. There are 13 residues in the CDR3. The germline V and J ends were trimmed by 1 base and 7 bases, with 10 bases remaining between them. CDR3: CASSLEEGATQYF. The CDR3 bases are TGTGCCAGCAGCTTAGAAGAGGGAGCGACCCAGTACTTC.

The chain joins TRBV11-3 to TRBJ2-1, with D unresolved. Deletions cut 8 bases from V and 8 bases from J, with 13 bases between. The CDR3 extends over 12 amino acids. CDR1 is SGHNT and CDR2 is YENEEA in the germline V gene. As DNA, the CDR3 is TGTGCCAGCGCCAATATGGGCGATGAGCAGTTCTTC. Its protein is CASANMGDEQFF.